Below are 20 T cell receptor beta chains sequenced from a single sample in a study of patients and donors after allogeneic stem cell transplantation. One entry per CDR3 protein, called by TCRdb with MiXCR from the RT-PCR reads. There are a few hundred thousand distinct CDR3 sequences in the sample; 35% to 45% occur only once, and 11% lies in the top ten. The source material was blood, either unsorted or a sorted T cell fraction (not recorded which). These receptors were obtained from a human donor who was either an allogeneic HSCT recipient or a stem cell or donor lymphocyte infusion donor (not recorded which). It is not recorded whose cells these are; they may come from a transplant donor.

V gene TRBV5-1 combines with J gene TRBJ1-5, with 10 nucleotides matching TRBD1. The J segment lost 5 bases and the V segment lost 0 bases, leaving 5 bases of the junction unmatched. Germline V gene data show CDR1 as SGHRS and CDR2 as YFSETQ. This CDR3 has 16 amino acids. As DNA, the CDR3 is TGCGCCAGCAGCTTGGCGGGTGGGACAGGGGATCAGCCCCAGCATTTT. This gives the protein CASSLAGGTGDQPQHF.

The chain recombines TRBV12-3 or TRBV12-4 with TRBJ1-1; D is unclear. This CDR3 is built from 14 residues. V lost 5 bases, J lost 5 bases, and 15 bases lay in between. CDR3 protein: CASSHDRRGTEAFF. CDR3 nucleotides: TGTGCCAGCAGTCACGACCGGAGAGGAACTGAAGCTTTCTTT.

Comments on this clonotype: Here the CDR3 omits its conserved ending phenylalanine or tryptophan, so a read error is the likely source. The CDR3 nucleotides read TGCAGCGTTGGGGGTGGACTAGGGGACACTGAAGCTTTCCTT. Encoded protein: CSVGGGLGDTEAFL. The rearrangement joins TRBV29-1 to TRBJ1-1; D is perhaps TRBD1 (5 bases). This CDR3 has 14 residues. Trimming removed 4 bases at V and 3 bases at J, with 15 bases between. The germline V gene has CDR1 SQVTM and CDR2 ANQGSEA.

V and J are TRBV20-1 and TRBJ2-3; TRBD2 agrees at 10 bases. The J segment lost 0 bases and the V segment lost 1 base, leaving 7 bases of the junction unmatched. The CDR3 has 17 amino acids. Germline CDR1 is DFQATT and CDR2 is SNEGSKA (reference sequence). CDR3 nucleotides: TGCAGTGCTAGAGTAGTCCTAGCGGGGGCTAGCACAGATACGCAGTATTTT. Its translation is CSARVVLAGASTDTQYF.

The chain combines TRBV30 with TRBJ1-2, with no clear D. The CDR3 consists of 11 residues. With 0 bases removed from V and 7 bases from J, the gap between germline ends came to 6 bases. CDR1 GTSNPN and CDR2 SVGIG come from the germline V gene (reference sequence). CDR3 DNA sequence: TGTGCCTGGAGTGTACTTGTTGGCTACACCTTC. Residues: CAWSVLVGYTF.

CDR3: CASSREPTGDGANVLTF. The DNA for the CDR3 is TGTGCCAGCAGCCGAGAGCCGACAGGGGATGGGGCCAACGTCCTGACTTTC. The genes are TRBV3-1 and TRBJ2-6, with TRBD1 matching 8 bases. CDR3 length: 17 amino acids. Germline V lookup: CDR1 LGHDT, CDR2 YNNKEL (reference sequence). The trim removed 4 bases at V and 3 bases at J, leaving 8 bases unmatched.

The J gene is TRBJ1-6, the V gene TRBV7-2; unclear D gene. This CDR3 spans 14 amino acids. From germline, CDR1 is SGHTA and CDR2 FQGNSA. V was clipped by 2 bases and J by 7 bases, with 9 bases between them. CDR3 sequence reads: CASSLYVRNSPLHF. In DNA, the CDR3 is TGTGCCAGCAGCTTATACGTCAGAAATTCACCCCTCCACTTT.

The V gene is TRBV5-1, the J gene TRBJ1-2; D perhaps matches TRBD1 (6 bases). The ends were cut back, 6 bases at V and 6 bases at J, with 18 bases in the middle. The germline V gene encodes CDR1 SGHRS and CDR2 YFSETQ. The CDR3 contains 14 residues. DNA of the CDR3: TGCGCCAGCAAGAGACAGGCCCAGTTTCATGGCTACACCTTC. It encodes CASKRQAQFHGYTF.

CDR3 in DNA: TGCAGCGCAGACAGGGGGAACACTGAAGCTTTCTTT. Amino acid sequence: CSADRGNTEAFF. This rearrangement joins TRBV29-1 to TRBJ1-1; 8 bases align to TRBD1. There are 12 residues in the CDR3. J was trimmed by 1 base and V by 7 bases; bases with no gene match: 2. CDR1 and CDR2 from the germline V gene are SQVTM and ANQGSEA. Full variable domain (outside the CDR3, taken from reference TRBV29-1 and TRBJ1-1): SAVISQKPSRDICQRGTSLTIQCQVDSQVTMMFWYRQQPGQSLTLIATANQGSEATYESGFVIDKFPISRPNLTFSTLTVSNMSPEDSSIYLCSADRGNTEAFFGQGTRLTVV.

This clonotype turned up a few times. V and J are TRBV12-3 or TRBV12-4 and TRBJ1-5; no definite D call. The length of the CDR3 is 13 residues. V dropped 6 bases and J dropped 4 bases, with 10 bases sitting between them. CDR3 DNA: TGTGCCAGCAGCTCCCGGCTTAATCAGCCCCAGCATTTT. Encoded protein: CASSSRLNQPQHF.

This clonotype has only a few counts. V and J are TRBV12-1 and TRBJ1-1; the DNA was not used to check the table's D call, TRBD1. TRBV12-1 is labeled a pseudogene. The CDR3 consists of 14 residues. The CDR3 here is CASSSLQGNTEAFF. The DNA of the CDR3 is TGTGCCAGCAGCTCGCTACAGGGGAACACTGAAGCTTTCTTT.

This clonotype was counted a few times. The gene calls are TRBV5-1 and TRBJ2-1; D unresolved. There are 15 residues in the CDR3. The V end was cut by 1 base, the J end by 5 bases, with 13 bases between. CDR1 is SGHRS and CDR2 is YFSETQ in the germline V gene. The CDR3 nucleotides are TGCGCCAGCAGCTTGAGGCTCGACAAAAACAATGAGCAGTTCTTC. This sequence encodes CASSLRLDKNNEQFF.

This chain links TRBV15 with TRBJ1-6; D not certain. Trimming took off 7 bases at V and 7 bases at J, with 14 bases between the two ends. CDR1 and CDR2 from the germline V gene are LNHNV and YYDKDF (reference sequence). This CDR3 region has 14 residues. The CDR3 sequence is CATTRASDNSPLHF. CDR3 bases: TGTGCCACCACACGGGCCTCCGACAATTCACCCCTCCACTTT.

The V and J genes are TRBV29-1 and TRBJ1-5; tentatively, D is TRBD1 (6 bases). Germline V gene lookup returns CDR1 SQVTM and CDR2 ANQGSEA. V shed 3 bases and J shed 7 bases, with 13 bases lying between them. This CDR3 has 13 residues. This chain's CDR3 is CSVEWGAGQPQHF. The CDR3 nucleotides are TGCAGCGTTGAGTGGGGGGCGGGGCAGCCCCAGCATTTT. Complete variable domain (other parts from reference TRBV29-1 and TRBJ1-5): SAVISQKPSRDICQRGTSLTIQCQVDSQVTMMFWYRQQPGQSLTLIATANQGSEATYESGFVIDKFPISRPNLTFSTLTVSNMSPEDSSIYLCSVEWGAGQPQHFGDGTRLSIL.

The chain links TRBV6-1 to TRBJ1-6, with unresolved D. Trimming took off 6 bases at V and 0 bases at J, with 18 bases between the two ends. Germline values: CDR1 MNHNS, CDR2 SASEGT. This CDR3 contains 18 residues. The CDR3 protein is CASSKQILKSSYNSPLHF. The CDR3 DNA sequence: TGTGCCAGCAGCAAACAGATTTTGAAAAGCTCCTATAATTCACCCCTCCACTTT.

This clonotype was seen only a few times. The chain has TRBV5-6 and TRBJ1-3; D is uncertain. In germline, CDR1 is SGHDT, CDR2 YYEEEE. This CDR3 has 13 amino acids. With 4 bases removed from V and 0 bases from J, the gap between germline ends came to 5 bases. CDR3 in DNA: TGTGCCAGCAGCCCCGTCTCTGGAAACACCATATATTTT. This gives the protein CASSPVSGNTIYF.

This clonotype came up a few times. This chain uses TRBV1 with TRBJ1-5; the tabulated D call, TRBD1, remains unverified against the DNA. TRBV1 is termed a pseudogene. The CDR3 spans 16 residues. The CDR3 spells CTSSSGTGGSNQPQHF. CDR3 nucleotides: TGCACCAGCAGCTCAGGGACAGGGGGTAGCAATCAGCCCCAGCATTTT.

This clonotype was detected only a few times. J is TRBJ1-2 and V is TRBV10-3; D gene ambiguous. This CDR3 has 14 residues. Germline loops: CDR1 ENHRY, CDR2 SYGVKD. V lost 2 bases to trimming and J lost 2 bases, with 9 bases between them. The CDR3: CAISEGKSNYGYTF. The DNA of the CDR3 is TGTGCCATCAGTGAGGGGAAATCCAACTATGGCTACACCTTC.

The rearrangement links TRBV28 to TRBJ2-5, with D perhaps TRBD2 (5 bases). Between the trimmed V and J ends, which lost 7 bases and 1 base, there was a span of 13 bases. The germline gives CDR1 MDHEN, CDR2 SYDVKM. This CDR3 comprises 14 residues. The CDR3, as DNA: TGTGCCAGCACTCAGAGGGCCCTCCAAGAGACCCAGTACTTC. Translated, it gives CASTQRALQETQYF. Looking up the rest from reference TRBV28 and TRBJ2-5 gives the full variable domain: DVKVTQSSRYLVKRTGEKVFLECVQDMDHENMFWYRQDPGLGLRLIYFSYDVKMKEKGDIPEGYSVSREKKERFSLILESASTNQTSMYLCASTQRALQETQYFGPGTRLLVL.

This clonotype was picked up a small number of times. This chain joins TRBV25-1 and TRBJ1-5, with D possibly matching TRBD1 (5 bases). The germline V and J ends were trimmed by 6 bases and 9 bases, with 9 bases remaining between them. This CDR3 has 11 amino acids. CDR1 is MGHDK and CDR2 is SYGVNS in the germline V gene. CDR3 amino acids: CASRGLGPQHF. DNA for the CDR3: TGTGCCAGCAGGGGACTTGGGCCCCAGCATTTT.